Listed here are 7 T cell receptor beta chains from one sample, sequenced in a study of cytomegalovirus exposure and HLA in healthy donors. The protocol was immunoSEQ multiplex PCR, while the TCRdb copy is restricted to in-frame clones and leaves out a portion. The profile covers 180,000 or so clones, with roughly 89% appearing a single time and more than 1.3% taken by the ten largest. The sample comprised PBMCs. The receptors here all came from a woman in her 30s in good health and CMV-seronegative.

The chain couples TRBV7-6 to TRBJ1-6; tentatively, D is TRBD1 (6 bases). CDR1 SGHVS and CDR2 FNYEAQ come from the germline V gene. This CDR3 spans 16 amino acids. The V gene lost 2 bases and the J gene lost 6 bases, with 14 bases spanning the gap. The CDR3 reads CASSLTTGWVNSPLHF. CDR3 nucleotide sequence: TGTGCCAGCAGCTTAACCACAGGGTGGGTTAATTCACCCCTCCACTTT.

The CDR3 here is CASSPTGTSGGYEQFF. The CDR3, as DNA: TGTGCCAGCTCACCTACCGGGACTAGCGGGGGCTATGAGCAGTTCTTC. The V gene is TRBV18, the J gene TRBJ2-1, with TRBD2 identical over 14 bases. Germline loops: CDR1 KGHSH, CDR2 LQKENI. There are 16 residues in the CDR3. V shed 3 bases, J shed 8 bases, and the junction held 6 bases outside the gene matches.

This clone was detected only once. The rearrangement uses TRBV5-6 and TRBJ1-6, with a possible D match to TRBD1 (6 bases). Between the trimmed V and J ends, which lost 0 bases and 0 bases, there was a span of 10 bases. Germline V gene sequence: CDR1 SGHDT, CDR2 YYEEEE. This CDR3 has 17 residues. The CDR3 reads CASSLAETGSYNSPLHF. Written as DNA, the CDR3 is TGTGCCAGCAGCTTGGCCGAGACAGGCTCCTATAATTCACCCCTCCACTTT. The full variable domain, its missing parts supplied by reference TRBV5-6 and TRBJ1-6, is DAGVTQSPTHLIKTRGQQVTLRCSPKSGHDTVSWYQQALGQGPQFIFQYYEEEERQRGNFPDRFSGHQFPNYSSELNVNALLLGDSALYLCASSLAETGSYNSPLHFGNGTRLTVT.

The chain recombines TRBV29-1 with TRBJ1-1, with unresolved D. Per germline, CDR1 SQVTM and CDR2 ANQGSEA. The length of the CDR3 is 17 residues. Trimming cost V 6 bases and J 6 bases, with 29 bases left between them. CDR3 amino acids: CSVGASVQSGIGSEAFF. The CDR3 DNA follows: TGCAGCGTAGGAGCTTCGGTCCAATCTGGCATTGGCTCTGAAGCTTTCTTT. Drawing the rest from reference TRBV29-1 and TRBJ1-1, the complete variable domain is SAVISQKPSRDICQRGTSLTIQCQVDSQVTMMFWYRQQPGQSLTLIATANQGSEATYESGFVIDKFPISRPNLTFSTLTVSNMSPEDSSIYLCSVGASVQSGIGSEAFFGQGTRLTVV.

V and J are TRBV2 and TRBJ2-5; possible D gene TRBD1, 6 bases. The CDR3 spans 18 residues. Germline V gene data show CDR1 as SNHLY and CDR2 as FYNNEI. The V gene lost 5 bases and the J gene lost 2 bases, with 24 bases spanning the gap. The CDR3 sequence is CASSSDPRDKAPQETQYF. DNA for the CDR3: TGTGCCAGCAGTTCGGATCCCCGGGACAAGGCCCCTCAAGAGACCCAGTACTTC. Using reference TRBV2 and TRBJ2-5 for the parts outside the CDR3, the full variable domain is EPEVTQTPSHQVTQMGQEVILRCVPISNHLYFYWYRQILGQKVEFLVSFYNNEISEKSEIFDDQFSVERPDGSNFTLKIRSTKLEDSAMYFCASSSDPRDKAPQETQYFGPGTRLLVL.

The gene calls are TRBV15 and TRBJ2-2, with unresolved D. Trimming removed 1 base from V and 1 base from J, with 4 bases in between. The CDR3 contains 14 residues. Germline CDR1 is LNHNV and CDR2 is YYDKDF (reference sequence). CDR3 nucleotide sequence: TGTGCCACCAGCAGAGGACAGAACACCGGGGAGCTGTTTTTT. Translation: CATSRGQNTGELFF. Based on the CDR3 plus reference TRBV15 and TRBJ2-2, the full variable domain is DAMVIQNPRYQVTQFGKPVTLSCSQTLNHNVMYWYQQKSSQAPKLLFHYYDKDFNNEADTPDNFQSRRPNTSFCFLDIRSPGLGDTAMYLCATSRGQNTGELFFGEGSRLTVL.

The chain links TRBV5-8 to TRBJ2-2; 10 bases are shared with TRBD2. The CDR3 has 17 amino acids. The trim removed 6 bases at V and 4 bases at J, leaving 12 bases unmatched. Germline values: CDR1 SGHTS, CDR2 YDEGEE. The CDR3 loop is CASTARASGGPTGELFF. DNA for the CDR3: TGTGCCAGCACGGCCCGGGCTAGCGGGGGACCCACCGGGGAGCTGTTTTTT.